This TCR beta chain was documented in a study of human T cells and chemical hapten exposure (dated by TCRdb to the early 2020s). With respect to the entire study: For sensitization, 2% DPC in acetone was applied to a roughly 2 cm by roughly 2 cm area of upper inner arm skin. Throughout the study period of roughly five months, patients also received therapeutic DPC doses to the scalp every week. Patch testing on the upper back used Finn chambers containing 0.01% DPC, with scoring done after 6 days according to International Contact Dermatitis Research Group standards. Alopecia areata with under or over 50% scalp involvement, alopecia totalis and alopecia universalis were represented in the patient cohort, which was mostly female. The libraries were sequenced as a pool, and the TCR yield per sample differed mostly because of small variations in library volumes within the pool. Peripheral blood TCR repertoire changes were tracked in vivo in alopecia patients during primary and secondary sensitization to the hapten diphenylcyclopropenone (DPC). Blood samples were taken from patients before sensitization (week 0) and at 2, 6 and about 24 weeks after DPC sensitization. Blood for TCR sequencing was provided by twenty-nine alopecia patients at one to four time points (pre-sensitization, 2, 6 and 24 weeks).

This clonotype was recorded at least ten times. Its cognate antigen has yet to be identified. There are no base qualities to consult, and no much larger clone falls within one base. The investigation overall reported the following: After repeated subsampling, the strength of the expansion versus patch-test correlation and the threshold at which it became significant changed. Significantly more large CDR3 similarity clusters were formed by expanded TCRs than by pre-sensitization or healthy control sets, consistent with antigen-driven responses. Because all patients had alopecia, a presumed autoimmune disease, the immune response of the patients might differ from that of healthy individuals. DPC sensitization did not change how many TCRs were above 1 in 1000 frequency, and no evidence was found of alterations in global repertoire structure. Patch test score was positively correlated with the number of PT1 expanded TCRs, with significance at thresholds 8, 16 and 32 but not at 4.

What this sample's time point label stands for: patch test 1, 2 weeks after DPC sensitization. The treatment or condition label on this specimen signifies: therapeutic diphenylcyclopropenone sensitization with weekly scalp DPC. At each patch-test visit, blood was drawn before the patch test was applied. Eligible patients were aged 18 to 70, diagnosed with alopecia, deemed suitable for DPC therapy, and excluded if pregnant. Total RNA was extracted from unfractionated whole blood that had been collected in Tempus Blood RNA tubes. The library relied on RACE. The sequencer listed for this sample is NextSeq 500. During library preparation, unique molecular identifiers were attached to individual cDNA molecules so that TCRs could be counted quantitatively and reproducibly. For every blood RNA sample, sequencing covered both the TCR alpha and TCR beta chains. The authors' pipeline ran thus. A median of around 96,000 TCRs per sample was observed, with a range of 23,224 to 690,600. The Decombinator software suite was used to annotate the V, J and CDR3 of the TCR reads. To make PS versus PT1 abundance plots, every sample was subsampled to the same number of TCRs (28,000). TCRs were defined as expanded if absent before sensitization and observed at least eight times at the 2-week time point. Through fastp at Q25 and MiXCR, TCRdb rebuilt clones from the public reads, retaining in-frame beta chains. A single entry per CDR3 protein holds the most common genes and DNA from its merged rows. It is TCRdb's table, rather than the study itself, that gives the V and J calls and clone size. The sample contains roughly 360,000 distinct CDR3 sequences, about 4.8% of them found a single time. Under 2.5% of the sample is in the top ten clones.

CDR1 and CDR2, looked up from the germline V gene, are SGHRS and YFSETQ. From the cysteine through the phenylalanine, the CDR3 covers 13 amino acids. Only CDR3 DNA remains: 39 bases, in frame from the first base. V ends up 0 bases short and J 6 bases short, with an unmatched junction base count of 1. This TCR came from a woman in her forties or fifties with alopecia areata. Some clones in this sample may be carry-over from other donors' samples. Here the sequenced sample was whole blood, taken in connection with sensitization to the hapten diphenylcyclopropenone (DPC). The sequence joins TRBV5-1 to TRBJ1-1, and 8 bases in between align with TRBD1. The DNA sequence is TGCGCCAGCAGCTTGGTACAGGGGGCTGAAGCTTTCTTT. Its protein product is CASSLVQGAEAFF.